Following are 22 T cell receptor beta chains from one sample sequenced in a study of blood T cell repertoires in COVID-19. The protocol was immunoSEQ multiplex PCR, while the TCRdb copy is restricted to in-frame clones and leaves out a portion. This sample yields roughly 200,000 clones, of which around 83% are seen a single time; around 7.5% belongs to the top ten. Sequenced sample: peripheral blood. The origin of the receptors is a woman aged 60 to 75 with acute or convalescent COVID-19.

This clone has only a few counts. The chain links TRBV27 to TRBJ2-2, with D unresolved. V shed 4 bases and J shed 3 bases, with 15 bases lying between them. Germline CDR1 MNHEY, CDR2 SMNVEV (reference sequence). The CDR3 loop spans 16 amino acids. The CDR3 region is CASSYEFSTYTGELFF. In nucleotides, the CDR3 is TGTGCCAGCAGTTATGAATTCTCGACTTACACCGGGGAGCTGTTTTTT.

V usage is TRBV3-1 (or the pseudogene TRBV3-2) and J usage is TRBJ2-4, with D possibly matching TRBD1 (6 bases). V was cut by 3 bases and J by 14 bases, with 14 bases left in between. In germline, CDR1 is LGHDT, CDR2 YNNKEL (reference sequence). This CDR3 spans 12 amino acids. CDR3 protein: CASSQGDRFEYF. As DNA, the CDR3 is TGTGCCAGCAGCCAGGGAGACAGGTTTGAGTACTTC.

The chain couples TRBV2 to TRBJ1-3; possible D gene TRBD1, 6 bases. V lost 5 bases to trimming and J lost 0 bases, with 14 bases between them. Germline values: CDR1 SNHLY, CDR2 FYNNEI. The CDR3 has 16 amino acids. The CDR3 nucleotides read TGTGCCAGCAGTTTACAGGGTCGGCTCTCTGGAAACACCATATATTTT. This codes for CASSLQGRLSGNTIYF.

The DNA for the CDR3 is TGTGCCAGCAGCGTAGATCAATCCGAGCAGTTCTTC. This translates into CASSVDQSEQFF. The rearrangement joins TRBV9 to TRBJ2-1; D gene unclear. Per the germline V gene, CDR1 is SGDLS and CDR2 is YYNGEE. V was pared by 0 bases and J by 10 bases, with 8 bases between. The CDR3 loop spans 12 amino acids.

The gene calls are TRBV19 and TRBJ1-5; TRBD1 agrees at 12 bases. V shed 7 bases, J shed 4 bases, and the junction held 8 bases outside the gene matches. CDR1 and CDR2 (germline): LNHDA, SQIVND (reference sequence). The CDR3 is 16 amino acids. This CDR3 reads CASTPGDRGQNQPQHF. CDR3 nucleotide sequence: TGTGCCAGTACCCCTGGGGACAGGGGGCAGAATCAGCCCCAGCATTTT.

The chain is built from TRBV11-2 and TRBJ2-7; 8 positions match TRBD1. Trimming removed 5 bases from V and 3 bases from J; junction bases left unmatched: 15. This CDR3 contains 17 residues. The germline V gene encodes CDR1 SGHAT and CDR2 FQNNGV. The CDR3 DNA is TGTGCCAGCAGCCATCCTCTATTCGGGACAGGAAACTACGAGCAGTACGTC. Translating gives CASSHPLFGTGNYEQYV.

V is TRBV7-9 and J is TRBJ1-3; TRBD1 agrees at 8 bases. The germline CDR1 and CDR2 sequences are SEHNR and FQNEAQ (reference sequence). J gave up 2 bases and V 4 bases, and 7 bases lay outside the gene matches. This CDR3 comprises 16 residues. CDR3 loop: CASSSGDRNAGNTIYF. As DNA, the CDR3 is TGTGCCAGCAGCTCCGGGGACAGGAACGCTGGAAACACCATATATTTT.

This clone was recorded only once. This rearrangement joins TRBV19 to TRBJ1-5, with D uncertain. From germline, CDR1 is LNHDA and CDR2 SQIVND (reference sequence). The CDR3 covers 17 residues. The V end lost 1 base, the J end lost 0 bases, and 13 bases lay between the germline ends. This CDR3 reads CASSIGPGSGSNQPQHF. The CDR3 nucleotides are TGTGCCAGTAGTATAGGTCCTGGAAGCGGTAGCAATCAGCCCCAGCATTTT.

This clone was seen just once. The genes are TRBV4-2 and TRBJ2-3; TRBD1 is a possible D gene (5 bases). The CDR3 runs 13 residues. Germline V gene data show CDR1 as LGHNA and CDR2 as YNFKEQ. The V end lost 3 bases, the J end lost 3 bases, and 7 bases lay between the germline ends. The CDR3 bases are TGTGCCAGCAGCCAGAAGGGGACAGATACGCAGTATTTT. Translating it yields CASSQKGTDTQYF.

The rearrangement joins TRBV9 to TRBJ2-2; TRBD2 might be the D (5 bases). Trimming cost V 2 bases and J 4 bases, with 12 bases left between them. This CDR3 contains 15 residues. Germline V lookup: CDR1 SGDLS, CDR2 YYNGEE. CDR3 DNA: TGTGCCAGCAGCGTGGACTGGTTCGCCACCGGGGAGCTGTTTTTT. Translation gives CASSVDWFATGELFF.

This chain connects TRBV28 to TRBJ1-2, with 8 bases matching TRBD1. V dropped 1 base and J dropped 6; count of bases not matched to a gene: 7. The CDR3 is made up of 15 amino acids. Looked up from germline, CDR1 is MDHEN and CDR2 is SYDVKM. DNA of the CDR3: TGTGCCAGCAGTTTATTAGCCAGGGGGCCTCATGGCTACACCTTC. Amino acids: CASSLLARGPHGYTF.

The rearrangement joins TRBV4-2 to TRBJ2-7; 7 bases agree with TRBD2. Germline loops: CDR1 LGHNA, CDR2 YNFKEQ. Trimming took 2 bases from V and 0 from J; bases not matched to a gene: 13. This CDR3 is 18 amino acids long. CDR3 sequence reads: CASSQKFPGLISSYEQYF. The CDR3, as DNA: TGTGCCAGCAGCCAAAAATTTCCGGGACTAATTAGCTCCTACGAGCAGTACTTC.

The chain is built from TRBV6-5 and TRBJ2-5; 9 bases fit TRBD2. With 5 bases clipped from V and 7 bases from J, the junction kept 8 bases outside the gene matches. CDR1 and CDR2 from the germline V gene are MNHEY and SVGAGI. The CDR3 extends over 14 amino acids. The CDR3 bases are TGTGCCAGCAGTCCAGGGACTAGCTGGGTGACCCAGTACTTC. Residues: CASSPGTSWVTQYF.

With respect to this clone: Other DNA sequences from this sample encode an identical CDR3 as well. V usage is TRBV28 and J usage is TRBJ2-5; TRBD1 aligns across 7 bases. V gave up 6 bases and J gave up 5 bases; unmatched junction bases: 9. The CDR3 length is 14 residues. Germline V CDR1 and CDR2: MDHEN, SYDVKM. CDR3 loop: CASSRTGRGETQYF. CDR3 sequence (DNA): TGTGCCAGCAGCCGGACAGGCAGGGGGGAGACCCAGTACTTC.

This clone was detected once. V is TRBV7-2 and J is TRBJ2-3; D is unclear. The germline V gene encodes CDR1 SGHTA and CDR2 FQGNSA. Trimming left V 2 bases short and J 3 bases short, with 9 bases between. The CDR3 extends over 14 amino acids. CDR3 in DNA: TGTGCCAGCAGCTTACTTGGAGCGACAGATACGCAGTATTTT. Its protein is CASSLLGATDTQYF.

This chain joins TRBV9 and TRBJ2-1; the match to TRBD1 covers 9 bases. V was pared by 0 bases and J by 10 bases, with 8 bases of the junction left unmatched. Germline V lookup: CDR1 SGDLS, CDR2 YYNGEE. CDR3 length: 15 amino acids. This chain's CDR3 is CASSVEGQGVREQFF. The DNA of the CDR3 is TGTGCCAGCAGCGTAGAGGGACAGGGAGTTCGGGAGCAGTTCTTC.

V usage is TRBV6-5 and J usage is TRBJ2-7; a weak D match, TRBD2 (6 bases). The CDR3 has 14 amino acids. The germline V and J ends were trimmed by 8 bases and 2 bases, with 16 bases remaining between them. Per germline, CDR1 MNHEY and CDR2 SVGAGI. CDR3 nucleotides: TGTGCCAGCTCCCCGGGAGACAGCACCTACGAGCAGTACTTC. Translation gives CASSPGDSTYEQYF.

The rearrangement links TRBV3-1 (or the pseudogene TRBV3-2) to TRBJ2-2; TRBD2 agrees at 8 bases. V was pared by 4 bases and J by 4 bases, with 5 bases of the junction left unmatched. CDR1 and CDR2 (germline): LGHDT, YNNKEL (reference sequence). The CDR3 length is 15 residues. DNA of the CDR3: TGTGCCAGCAGCCGAGCGGGAGTTGGCACCGGGGAGCTGTTTTTT. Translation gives CASSRAGVGTGELFF.

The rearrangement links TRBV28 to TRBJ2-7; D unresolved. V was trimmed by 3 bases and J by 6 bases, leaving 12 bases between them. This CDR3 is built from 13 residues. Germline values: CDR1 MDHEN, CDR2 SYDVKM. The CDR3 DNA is TGTGCCAGCAGTTTTTCCGGGTCCCGCGAGCAGTACTTC. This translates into CASSFSGSREQYF.

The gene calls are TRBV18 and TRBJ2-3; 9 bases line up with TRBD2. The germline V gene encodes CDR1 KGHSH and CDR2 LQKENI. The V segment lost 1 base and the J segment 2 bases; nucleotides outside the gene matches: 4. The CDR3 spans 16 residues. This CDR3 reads CASSPLAGDPTDTQYF. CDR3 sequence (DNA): TGTGCCAGCTCACCACTAGCGGGAGACCCCACAGATACGCAGTATTTT.

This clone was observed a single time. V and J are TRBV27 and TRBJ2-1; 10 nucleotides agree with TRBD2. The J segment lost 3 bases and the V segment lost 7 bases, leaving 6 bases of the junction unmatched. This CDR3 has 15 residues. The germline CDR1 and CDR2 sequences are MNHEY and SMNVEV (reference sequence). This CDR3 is CASNRIAGGYNEQFF. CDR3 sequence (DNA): TGTGCCAGCAACAGGATAGCGGGAGGCTACAATGAGCAGTTCTTC.

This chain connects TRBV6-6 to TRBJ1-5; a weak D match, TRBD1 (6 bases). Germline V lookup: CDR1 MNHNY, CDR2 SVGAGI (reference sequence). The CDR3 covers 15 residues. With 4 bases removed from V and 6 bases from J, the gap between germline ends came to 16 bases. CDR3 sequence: CASSFETGRSQPQHF. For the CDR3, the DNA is TGTGCCAGCAGTTTCGAGACAGGTCGGAGTCAGCCCCAGCATTTT.